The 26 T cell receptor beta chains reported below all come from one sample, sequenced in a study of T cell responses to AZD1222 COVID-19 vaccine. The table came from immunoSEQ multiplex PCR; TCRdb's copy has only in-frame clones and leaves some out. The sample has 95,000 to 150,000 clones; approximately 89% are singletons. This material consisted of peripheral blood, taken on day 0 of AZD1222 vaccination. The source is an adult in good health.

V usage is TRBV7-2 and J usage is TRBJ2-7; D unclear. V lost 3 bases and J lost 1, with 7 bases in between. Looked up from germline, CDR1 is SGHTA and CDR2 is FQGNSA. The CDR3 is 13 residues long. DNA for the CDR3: TGTGCCAGCAGCTTCGGCGGTTCCTACGAGCAGTACTTC. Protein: CASSFGGSYEQYF.

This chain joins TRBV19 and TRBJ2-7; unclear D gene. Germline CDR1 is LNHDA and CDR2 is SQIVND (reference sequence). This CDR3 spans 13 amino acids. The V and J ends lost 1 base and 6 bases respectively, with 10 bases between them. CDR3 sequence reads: CASSIVRGTEQYF. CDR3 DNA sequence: TGTGCCAGTAGTATAGTACGAGGTACCGAGCAGTACTTC.

The DNA of the CDR3 is TGTGCCAGCAGTCGACTAGCGGGCAATCAAGAGACCCAGTACTTC. It translates to CASSRLAGNQETQYF. This chain uses TRBV6-4 with TRBJ2-5; TRBD2 matches at 10 bases. Germline V gene sequence: CDR1 MRHNA, CDR2 SNTAGT. V dropped 5 bases and J dropped 2; count of bases not matched to a gene: 5. The CDR3 is 15 amino acids.

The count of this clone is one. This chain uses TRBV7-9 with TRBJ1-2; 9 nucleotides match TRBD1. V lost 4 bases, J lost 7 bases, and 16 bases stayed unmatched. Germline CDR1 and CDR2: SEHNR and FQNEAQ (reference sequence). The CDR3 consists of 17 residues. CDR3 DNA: TGTGCCAGCAGCTCAGGGACAGGGTCCGAAAAAAATCGTGGCTACACCTTC. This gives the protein CASSSGTGSEKNRGYTF.

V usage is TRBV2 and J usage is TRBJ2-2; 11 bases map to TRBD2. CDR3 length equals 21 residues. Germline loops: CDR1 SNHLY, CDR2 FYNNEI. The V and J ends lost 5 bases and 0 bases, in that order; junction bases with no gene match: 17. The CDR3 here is CASSRQAASGGISTNTGELFF. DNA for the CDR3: TGTGCCAGCAGTAGACAGGCGGCTAGCGGGGGGATCTCAACGAACACCGGGGAGCTGTTTTTT.

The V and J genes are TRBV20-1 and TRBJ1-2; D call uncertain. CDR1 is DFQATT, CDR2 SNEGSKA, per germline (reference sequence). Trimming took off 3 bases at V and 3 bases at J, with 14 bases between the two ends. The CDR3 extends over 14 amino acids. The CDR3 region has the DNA TGCAGTGCTAGTTCAGCCGCTCGGGACTATGGCTACACCTTC. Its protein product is CSASSAARDYGYTF.

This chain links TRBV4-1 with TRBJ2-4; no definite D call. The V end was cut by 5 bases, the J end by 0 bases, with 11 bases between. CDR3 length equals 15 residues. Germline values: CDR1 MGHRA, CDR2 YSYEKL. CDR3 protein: CASSFTSLAKNIQYF. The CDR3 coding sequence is TGCGCCAGCAGCTTCACCTCCTTAGCCAAAAACATTCAGTACTTC.

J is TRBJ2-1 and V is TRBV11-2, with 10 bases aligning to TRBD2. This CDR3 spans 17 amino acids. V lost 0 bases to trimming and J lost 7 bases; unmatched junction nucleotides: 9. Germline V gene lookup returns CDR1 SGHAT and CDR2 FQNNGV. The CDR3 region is CASSLDSLAGVVNEQFF. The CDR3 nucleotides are TGTGCCAGCAGCTTAGATTCGCTAGCGGGGGTGGTGAATGAGCAGTTCTTC.

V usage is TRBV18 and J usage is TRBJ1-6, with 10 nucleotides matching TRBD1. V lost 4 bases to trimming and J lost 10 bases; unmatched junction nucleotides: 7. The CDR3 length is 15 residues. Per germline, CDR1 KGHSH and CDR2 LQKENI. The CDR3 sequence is CASSLSGQGRSPLHF. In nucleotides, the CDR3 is TGTGCCAGCTCACTGTCGGGACAGGGGAGGTCACCCCTCCACTTT.

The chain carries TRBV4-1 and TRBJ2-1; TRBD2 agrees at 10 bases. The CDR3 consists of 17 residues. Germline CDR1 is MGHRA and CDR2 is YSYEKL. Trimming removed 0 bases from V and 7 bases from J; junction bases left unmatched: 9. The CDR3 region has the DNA TGCGCCAGCAGCCAAGAGATCGCTAGCGGGAGTTTTAATGAGCAGTTCTTC. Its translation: CASSQEIASGSFNEQFF.

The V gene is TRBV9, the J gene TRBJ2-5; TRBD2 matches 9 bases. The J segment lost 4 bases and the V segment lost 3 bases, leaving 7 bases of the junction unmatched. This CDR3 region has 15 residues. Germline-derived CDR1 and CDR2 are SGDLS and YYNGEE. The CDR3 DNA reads TGTGCCAGCAGCGGTAGCGGGGGCCGCGGAGAGACCCAGTACTTC. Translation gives CASSGSGGRGETQYF. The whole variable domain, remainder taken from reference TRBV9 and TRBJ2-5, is DSGVTQTPKHLITATGQRVTLRCSPRSGDLSVYWYQQSLDQGLQFLIQYYNGEERAKGNILERFSAQQFPDLHSELNLSSLELGDSALYFCASSGSGGRGETQYFGPGTRLLVL.

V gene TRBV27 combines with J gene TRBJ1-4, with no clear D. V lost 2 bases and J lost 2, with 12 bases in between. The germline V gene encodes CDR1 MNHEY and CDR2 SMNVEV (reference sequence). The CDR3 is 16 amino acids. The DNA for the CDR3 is TGTGCCAGCAGTTTAAGCCCCGTCGGCACTAATGAAAAACTGTTTTTT. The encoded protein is CASSLSPVGTNEKLFF.

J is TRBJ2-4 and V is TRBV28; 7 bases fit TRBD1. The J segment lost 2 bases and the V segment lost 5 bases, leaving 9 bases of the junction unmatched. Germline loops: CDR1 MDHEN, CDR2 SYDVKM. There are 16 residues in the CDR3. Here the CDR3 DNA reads TGTGCCAGCAGTGCCGCCGGGACAGCCTCCAAAAACATTCAGTACTTC. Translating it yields CASSAAGTASKNIQYF. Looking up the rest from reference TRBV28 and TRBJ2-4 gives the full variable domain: DVKVTQSSRYLVKRTGEKVFLECVQDMDHENMFWYRQDPGLGLRLIYFSYDVKMKEKGDIPEGYSVSREKKERFSLILESASTNQTSMYLCASSAAGTASKNIQYFGAGTRLSVL.

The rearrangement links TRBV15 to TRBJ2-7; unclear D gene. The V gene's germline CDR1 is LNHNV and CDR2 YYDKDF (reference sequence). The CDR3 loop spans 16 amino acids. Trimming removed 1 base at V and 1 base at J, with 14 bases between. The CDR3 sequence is CATSRGPRGGSYEQYF. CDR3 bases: TGTGCCACCAGCAGAGGACCTCGAGGCGGATCCTACGAGCAGTACTTC. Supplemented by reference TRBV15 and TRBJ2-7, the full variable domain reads DAMVIQNPRYQVTQFGKPVTLSCSQTLNHNVMYWYQQKSSQAPKLLFHYYDKDFNNEADTPDNFQSRRPNTSFCFLDIRSPGLGDTAMYLCATSRGPRGGSYEQYFGPGTRLTVT.

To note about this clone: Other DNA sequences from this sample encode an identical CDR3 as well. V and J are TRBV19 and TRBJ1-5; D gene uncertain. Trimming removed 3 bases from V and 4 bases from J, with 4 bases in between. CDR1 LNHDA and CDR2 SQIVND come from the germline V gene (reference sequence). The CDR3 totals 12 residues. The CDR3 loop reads CASSIGNQPQHF. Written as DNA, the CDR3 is TGTGCCAGTAGTATTGGGAATCAGCCCCAGCATTTT.

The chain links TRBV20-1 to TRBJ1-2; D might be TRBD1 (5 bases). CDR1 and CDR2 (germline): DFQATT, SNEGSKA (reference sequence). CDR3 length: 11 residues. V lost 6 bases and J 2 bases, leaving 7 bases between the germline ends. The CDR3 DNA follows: TGCAGTGCCGGGACGAACTATGGCTACACCTTC. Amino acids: CSAGTNYGYTF.

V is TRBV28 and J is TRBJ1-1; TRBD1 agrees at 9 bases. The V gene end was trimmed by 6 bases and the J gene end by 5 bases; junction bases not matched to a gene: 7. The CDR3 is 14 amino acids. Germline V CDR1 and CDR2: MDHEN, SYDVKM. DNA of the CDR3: TGTGCCAGCAGCCGCCGGGACAGGGCTACTGAAGCTTTCTTT. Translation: CASSRRDRATEAFF.

The CDR3 region has the DNA TGTGCCAGCAGTTTAGGGGACAGGGACGGCTACGAGCAGTACTTC. Protein: CASSLGDRDGYEQYF. The V call is TRBV28, the J call TRBJ2-7; 9 bases map to TRBD1. The length of the CDR3 is 15 residues. CDR1 is MDHEN and CDR2 is SYDVKM in the germline V gene. The trim removed 2 bases at V and 3 bases at J, leaving 5 bases unmatched.

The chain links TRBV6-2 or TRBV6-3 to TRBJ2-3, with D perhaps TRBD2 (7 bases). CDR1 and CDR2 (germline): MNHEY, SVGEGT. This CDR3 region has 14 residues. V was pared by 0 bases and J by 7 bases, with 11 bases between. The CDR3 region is CASSYSGGRNTQYF. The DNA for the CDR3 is TGTGCCAGCAGTTACTCGGGGGGGCGAAATACGCAGTATTTT.

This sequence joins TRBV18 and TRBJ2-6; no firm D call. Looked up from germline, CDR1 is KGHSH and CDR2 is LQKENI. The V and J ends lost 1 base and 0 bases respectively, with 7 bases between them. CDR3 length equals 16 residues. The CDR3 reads CASSPLESSGANVLTF. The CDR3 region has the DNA TGTGCCAGCTCACCACTCGAAAGCTCTGGGGCCAACGTCCTGACTTTC.

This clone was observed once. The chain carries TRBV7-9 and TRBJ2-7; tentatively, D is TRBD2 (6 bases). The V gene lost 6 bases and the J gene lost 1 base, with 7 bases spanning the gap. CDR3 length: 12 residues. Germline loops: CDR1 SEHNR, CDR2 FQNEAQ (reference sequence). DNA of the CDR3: TGTGCCAGCAGTCGGGAGTCCTACGAGCAGTACTTC. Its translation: CASSRESYEQYF.

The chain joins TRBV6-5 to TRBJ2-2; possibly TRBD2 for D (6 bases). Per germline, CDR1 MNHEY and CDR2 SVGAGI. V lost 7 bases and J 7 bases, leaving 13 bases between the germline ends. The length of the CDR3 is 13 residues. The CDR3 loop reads CASMGGQDGELFF. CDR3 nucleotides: TGTGCCAGCATGGGAGGTCAGGACGGGGAGCTGTTTTTT.

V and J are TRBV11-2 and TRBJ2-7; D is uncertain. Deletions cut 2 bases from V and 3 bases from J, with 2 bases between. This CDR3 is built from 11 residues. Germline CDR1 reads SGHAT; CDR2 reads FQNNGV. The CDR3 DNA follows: TGTGCCAGCAGCTTACACTACGAGCAGTACTTC. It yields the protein CASSLHYEQYF.

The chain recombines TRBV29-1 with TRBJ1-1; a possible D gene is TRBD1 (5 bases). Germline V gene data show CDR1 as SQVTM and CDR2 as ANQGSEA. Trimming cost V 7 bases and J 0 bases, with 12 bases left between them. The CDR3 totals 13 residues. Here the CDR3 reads CSGRGGLNTEAFF. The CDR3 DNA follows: TGCAGCGGGCGGGGGGGATTGAACACTGAAGCTTTCTTT.

CDR3 coding DNA: TGTGCCACCAGTTGGGCAGGCAGCACAGATACGCAGTATTTT. Translating it yields CATSWAGSTDTQYF. V gene TRBV15 combines with J gene TRBJ2-3, with D hard to call. Trimming took 6 bases from V and 0 from J, leaving 10 bases between them. From germline, CDR1 is LNHNV and CDR2 YYDKDF (reference sequence). This CDR3 contains 14 residues.

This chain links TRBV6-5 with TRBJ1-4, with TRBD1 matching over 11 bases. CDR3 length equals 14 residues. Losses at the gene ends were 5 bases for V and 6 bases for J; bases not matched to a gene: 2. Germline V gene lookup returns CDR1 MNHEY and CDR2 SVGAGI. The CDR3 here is CASSPGQGDEKLFF. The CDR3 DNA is TGTGCCAGCAGTCCGGGACAGGGGGATGAAAAACTGTTTTTT.